This T cell receptor beta chain derives from a study of CD8+ T cells in alopecia areata. Study-level background: Tofacitinib continued for 6 to 18 months and was then withheld for 6 months. Severity in treated patients was scored by percentage of scalp area affected. Study-wide results and limits: Scalp samples also contribute reads from the resident alphabeta T cells found in normal skin. The link between baseline CD8+ expansion and response remains uncertain with one nonresponder.

cDNA serving as the sequencing template came from extracted, reverse transcribed RNA. The method was immunoSEQ multiplex PCR; TCRdb's version includes in-frame clones alone and lacks a portion of them. The table includes over 100,000 clones, about 50% detected once. The V end lost 0 bases, the J end lost 2 bases, and 9 bases lay between the germline ends. Looked up from germline, CDR1 is SGDLS and CDR2 is YYNGEE. The CDR3 spans 14 residues. Treatment in this sample: oral pan-JAK inhibitor, 5-10 mg twice daily. For this clone: The antigen is unknown.

The sequence derives from a human donor with alopecia areata. This material consisted of CD4+ T cells sorted from blood, taken at week 4, from a patient treated with tofacitinib. This rearrangement joins TRBV9 to TRBJ2-7, with no clear D. As DNA, the CDR3 is TGTGCCAGCAGCGTAGGGTCAGTAGCCTACGAGCAGTACTTC. Its translation: CASSVGSVAYEQYF. The whole variable domain, remainder taken from reference TRBV9 and TRBJ2-7, is DSGVTQTPKHLITATGQRVTLRCSPRSGDLSVYWYQQSLDQGLQFLIQYYNGEERAKGNILERFSAQQFPDLHSELNLSSLELGDSALYFCASSVGSVAYEQYFGPGTRLTVT.